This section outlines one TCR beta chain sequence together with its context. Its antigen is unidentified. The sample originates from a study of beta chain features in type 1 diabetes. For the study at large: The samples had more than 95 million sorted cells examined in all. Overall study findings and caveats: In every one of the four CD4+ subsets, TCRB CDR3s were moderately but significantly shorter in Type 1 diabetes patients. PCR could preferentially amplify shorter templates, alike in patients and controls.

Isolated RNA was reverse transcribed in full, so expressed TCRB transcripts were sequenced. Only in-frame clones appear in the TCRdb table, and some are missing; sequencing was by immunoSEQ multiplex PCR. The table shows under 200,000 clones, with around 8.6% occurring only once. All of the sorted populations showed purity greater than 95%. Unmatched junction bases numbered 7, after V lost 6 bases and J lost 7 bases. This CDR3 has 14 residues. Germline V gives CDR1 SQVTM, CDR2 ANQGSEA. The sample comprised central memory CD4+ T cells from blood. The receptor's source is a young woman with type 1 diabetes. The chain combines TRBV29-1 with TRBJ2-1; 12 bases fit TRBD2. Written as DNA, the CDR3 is TGCAGCGTCCTAGCGGGGGGGCCGAATAATGAGCAGTTCTTC. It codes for CSVLAGGPNNEQFF.